Listed here are 26 T cell receptor beta chains from one sample, sequenced in a study of CD8 T cells in Susac syndrome. RNA amounts of roughly 0.5 to 1 ug underwent reverse transcription with random hexamers. TCRdb used MiXCR to reprocess the immunoSEQ multiplex PCR reads, holding one entry per CDR3 protein. The repertoire holds 69,000 or so distinct CDR3 sequences, with 90% to 95% as singletons. Sequenced: CD8+ T cells from PBMCs. These receptors were obtained from a human donor with multiple sclerosis.

The chain employs TRBV2 and TRBJ1-1; D not certain. The V and J ends lost 6 bases and 3 bases respectively, with 8 bases between them. Germline values: CDR1 SNHLY, CDR2 FYNNEI. The CDR3 consists of 12 residues. The chain's CDR3 is CASSLSDTEAFF. The CDR3 nucleotides read TGTGCCAGCAGCCTCTCGGACACTGAAGCTTTCTTT.

The CDR3 loop is CASSRTGVGNQPQHF. DNA of the CDR3: TGTGCCAGCAGCCGGACAGGGGTCGGCAATCAGCCCCAGCATTTT. This chain connects TRBV6-5 to TRBJ1-5, with 9 bases that match TRBD1. The CDR3 extends over 15 amino acids. V lost 6 bases to trimming and J lost 2 bases; unmatched junction nucleotides: 5. Germline CDR1 reads MNHEY; CDR2 reads SVGAGI.

This chain joins TRBV29-1 and TRBJ2-1, with no clear D. The CDR3 covers 9 residues. V gave up 7 bases and J gave up 8 bases, with 6 bases separating them. Germline lookup yields CDR1 SQVTM and CDR2 ANQGSEA. This chain's CDR3 is CSDLYEQFF. The CDR3 DNA sequence: TGCAGCGACCTCTATGAGCAGTTCTTC.

The chain recombines TRBV7-2 with TRBJ1-1, with a tentative D call TRBD1 (6 bases). The CDR3 contains 14 residues. The ends were cut back, 2 bases at V and 4 bases at J, with 11 bases in the middle. In germline, CDR1 is SGHTA, CDR2 FQGNSA. CDR3 coding DNA: TGTGCCAGCAGCTTATTGGGGGGCGGCACTGAAGCTTTCTTT. It specifies CASSLLGGGTEAFF.

The rearrangement joins TRBV27 to TRBJ2-1; D gene unclear. Germline CDR1 and CDR2: MNHEY and SMNVEV (reference sequence). The CDR3 length is 13 residues. Between the trimmed V and J ends, which lost 0 bases and 7 bases, there was a span of 7 bases. CDR3 DNA: TGTGCCAGCAGTTTATCGATTATTAATGAGCAGTTCTTC. Protein product: CASSLSIINEQFF.

This chain uses TRBV12-3 or TRBV12-4 with TRBJ1-5; D possibly corresponds to TRBD1 (5 bases). The V end lost 3 bases, the J end lost 12 bases, and 12 bases lay between the germline ends. This CDR3 spans 12 amino acids. CDR3 region: CASSLSRDRQHF. In nucleotides, the CDR3 is TGTGCCAGCAGTTTGAGTCGGGACCGCCAGCATTTT.

This clonotype was recorded only once. This chain links TRBV28 with TRBJ1-1; perhaps TRBD1 as D (5 bases). The ends were cut back, 4 bases at V and 0 bases at J, with 15 bases in the middle. CDR1 and CDR2 from the germline V gene are MDHEN and SYDVKM. This CDR3 is built from 16 residues. DNA of the CDR3: TGTGCCAGCAGTTATTACCGGTACAGGTTGAACACTGAAGCTTTCTTT. Translating it yields CASSYYRYRLNTEAFF.

This rearrangement joins TRBV7-3 to TRBJ2-5, with TRBD1 matching over 10 bases. V shed 5 bases and J 1 base; nucleotides not matched to a gene: 4. The CDR3 totals 15 residues. Germline CDR1 is SGHTA and CDR2 is FQGTGA. Here the CDR3 reads CASSPGQGTQETQYF. The CDR3 region has the DNA TGTGCCAGCAGCCCGGGACAGGGGACCCAAGAGACCCAGTACTTC.

The chain is built from TRBV6-5 and TRBJ2-1, with D possibly matching TRBD1 (5 bases). The germline V and J ends were trimmed by 0 bases and 0 bases, with 6 bases remaining between them. Germline V gives CDR1 MNHEY, CDR2 SVGAGI. There are 15 residues in the CDR3. CDR3 loop: CASSYSDSSYNEQFF. The CDR3 DNA is TGTGCCAGCAGTTACTCCGACAGCTCCTACAATGAGCAGTTCTTC.

This chain uses TRBV28 with TRBJ2-1; no definite D call. The CDR3 covers 12 residues. The ends were cut back, 8 bases at V and 7 bases at J, with 12 bases in the middle. Germline V gives CDR1 MDHEN, CDR2 SYDVKM. For the CDR3, the DNA is TGTGCCAGCCACTCGGGCCTAAATGAGCAGTTCTTC. It codes for CASHSGLNEQFF.

This chain joins TRBV12-3 or TRBV12-4 and TRBJ2-7, with 7 bases identical to TRBD2. Losses at the gene ends were 6 bases for V and 3 bases for J; bases not matched to a gene: 5. The CDR3 covers 13 residues. The CDR3, as DNA: TGTGCCAGCAGCTCTAGCGGCCACTACGAGCAGTACTTC. This encodes CASSSSGHYEQYF.

This clonotype showed up just once. The V and J genes are TRBV2 and TRBJ2-7, with unresolved D. Trimming took off 10 bases at V and 3 bases at J, with 13 bases between the two ends. The CDR3 covers 12 residues. Germline V gene lookup returns CDR1 SNHLY and CDR2 FYNNEI. The CDR3: CANSDLSYEQYF. CDR3 bases: TGTGCCAACTCAGACTTAAGCTACGAGCAGTACTTC. The full variable domain, its missing parts supplied by reference TRBV2 and TRBJ2-7, is EPEVTQTPSHQVTQMGQEVILRCVPISNHLYFYWYRQILGQKVEFLVSFYNNEISEKSEIFDDQFSVERPDGSNFTLKIRSTKLEDSAMYFCANSDLSYEQYFGPGTRLTVT.

The rearrangement joins TRBV20-1 to TRBJ2-5, with 8 bases matching TRBD2. Trimming cost V 0 bases and J 5 bases; bases outside gene matches: 8. Germline CDR1 and CDR2: DFQATT and SNEGSKA (reference sequence). The CDR3 has 15 amino acids. The CDR3 DNA follows: TGCAGTGCTAGAGATCGCGGGACTAGTCTTGAGACCCAGTACTTC. Translated: CSARDRGTSLETQYF.

The rearrangement links TRBV15 to TRBJ2-3, with D tentatively TRBD1 or TRBD2 (6 bases each). Trimming left V 1 base short and J 2 bases short, with 16 bases between. Germline CDR1 reads LNHNV; CDR2 reads YYDKDF (reference sequence). This CDR3 is built from 17 residues. This CDR3 is CATSRGSEGGDTDTQYF. The CDR3 coding sequence is TGTGCCACCAGCAGAGGTAGTGAGGGGGGAGACACAGATACGCAGTATTTT.

This clonotype appeared a single time. The chain links TRBV6-6 to TRBJ2-2; tentative D call: TRBD1 (5 bases). The germline V gene has CDR1 MNHNY and CDR2 SVGAGI (reference sequence). With 4 bases removed from V and 5 bases from J, the gap between germline ends came to 8 bases. The CDR3 spans 13 residues. CDR3: CASSLDRTGELFF. The DNA of the CDR3 is TGTGCCAGCAGTTTAGACAGAACCGGGGAGCTGTTTTTT.

A single count supports this clonotype. V and J are TRBV12-3 or TRBV12-4 and TRBJ2-1, with 8 positions matching TRBD1. J lost 4 bases, V lost 3 bases, and 8 bases had no gene match. The CDR3 is made up of 16 amino acids. The CDR3 coding sequence is TGTGCCAGCAGTTTCCGGGACAGGAGAGCGTACAATGAGCAGTTCTTC. It translates to CASSFRDRRAYNEQFF.

The chain is built from TRBV7-9 and TRBJ2-7; no definite D call. CDR3 length equals 15 residues. CDR1 is SEHNR, CDR2 FQNEAQ, per germline (reference sequence). V shed 5 bases and J shed 0 bases, with 14 bases lying between them. The CDR3 bases are TGTGCCAGCAGCCCCCCAGTCGTTCCCTCCTACGAGCAGTACTTC. It yields the protein CASSPPVVPSYEQYF.

The chain joins TRBV20-1 to TRBJ2-7; D may be TRBD1 (6 bases). This CDR3 region has 14 residues. Looked up from germline, CDR1 is DFQATT and CDR2 is SNEGSKA (reference sequence). The V and J ends lost 6 bases and 3 bases respectively, with 18 bases between them. Written as DNA, the CDR3 is TGCAGTGCCAGCTCCCGGGACATCGGCTACGAGCAGTACTTC. Translating it yields CSASSRDIGYEQYF.

This clonotype has only one observation. This sequence joins TRBV4-1 and TRBJ2-2, with D unresolved. The CDR3 runs 14 residues. The V end was cut by 4 bases, the J end by 4 bases, with 10 bases between. Germline V CDR1 and CDR2: MGHRA, YSYEKL. The CDR3 coding sequence is TGCGCCAGCAGCCCCGAAAGGCCCACCGGGGAGCTGTTTTTT. Protein product: CASSPERPTGELFF.

The gene calls are TRBV9 and TRBJ2-1; 14 bases are a match to TRBD2. The CDR3 extends over 15 amino acids. The V and J ends lost 3 bases and 7 bases, in that order; junction bases with no gene match: 3. The V gene's germline CDR1 is SGDLS and CDR2 YYNGEE. In DNA, the CDR3 is TGTGCCAGCAGCGCGACTAGCGGGAGGGGGAATGAGCAGTTCTTC. It encodes CASSATSGRGNEQFF.

The genes are TRBV29-1 and TRBJ2-1; 10 bases line up with TRBD2. After removal of 5 bases from V and 6 bases from J, the junction contained 10 bases not matched to a gene. CDR1 is SQVTM, CDR2 ANQGSEA, per germline. This CDR3 is built from 15 residues. CDR3: CSVPPLAGWGNEQFF. The CDR3 DNA follows: TGCAGCGTTCCCCCACTAGCGGGATGGGGCAATGAGCAGTTCTTC.

The J gene is TRBJ2-5, the V gene TRBV15, with D uncertain. Germline values: CDR1 LNHNV, CDR2 YYDKDF (reference sequence). The V and J ends lost 0 bases and 5 bases respectively, with 4 bases between them. The CDR3 is 12 residues long. The CDR3 spells CATSRDGETQYF. The CDR3 bases are TGTGCCACCAGCAGAGACGGGGAGACCCAGTACTTC.

This clonotype was recorded only once. This chain uses TRBV20-1 with TRBJ1-2, with D unresolved. Trimming took 6 bases from V and 3 from J, leaving 14 bases between them. The CDR3 spans 13 residues. Looked up from germline, CDR1 is DFQATT and CDR2 is SNEGSKA (reference sequence). CDR3 amino acids: CSARDPADYGYTF. The CDR3 DNA sequence: TGCAGTGCCCGCGACCCGGCCGACTATGGCTACACCTTC.

The gene calls are TRBV27 and TRBJ2-5; D may be TRBD2 (6 bases). CDR3 length equals 13 residues. V was shortened by 4 bases and J by 5 bases, with 11 bases between the two germline ends. Looked up from germline, CDR1 is MNHEY and CDR2 is SMNVEV (reference sequence). The CDR3 protein is CASSWGVSETQYF. In DNA form, the CDR3 reads TGTGCCAGCAGTTGGGGGGTGAGCGAGACCCAGTACTTC.

This clonotype was found once. This chain uses TRBV27 with TRBJ1-5; D is undetermined. The CDR3 runs 12 residues. Deletions cut 3 bases from V and 9 bases from J, with 9 bases between. In germline, CDR1 is MNHEY, CDR2 SMNVEV (reference sequence). In nucleotides, the CDR3 is TGTGCCAGCAGTTTTATCGGCTCGCCCCAGCATTTT. This gives the protein CASSFIGSPQHF.

V and J are TRBV15 and TRBJ2-4; possibly TRBD1 or TRBD2 for D (5 bases each). This CDR3 spans 14 amino acids. V was clipped by 9 bases and J by 0 bases, with 12 bases between them. In germline, CDR1 is LNHNV, CDR2 YYDKDF (reference sequence). As DNA, the CDR3 is TGTGCCACTGGGGGTTTACTAGCCAAAAACATTCAGTACTTC. It specifies CATGGLLAKNIQYF.